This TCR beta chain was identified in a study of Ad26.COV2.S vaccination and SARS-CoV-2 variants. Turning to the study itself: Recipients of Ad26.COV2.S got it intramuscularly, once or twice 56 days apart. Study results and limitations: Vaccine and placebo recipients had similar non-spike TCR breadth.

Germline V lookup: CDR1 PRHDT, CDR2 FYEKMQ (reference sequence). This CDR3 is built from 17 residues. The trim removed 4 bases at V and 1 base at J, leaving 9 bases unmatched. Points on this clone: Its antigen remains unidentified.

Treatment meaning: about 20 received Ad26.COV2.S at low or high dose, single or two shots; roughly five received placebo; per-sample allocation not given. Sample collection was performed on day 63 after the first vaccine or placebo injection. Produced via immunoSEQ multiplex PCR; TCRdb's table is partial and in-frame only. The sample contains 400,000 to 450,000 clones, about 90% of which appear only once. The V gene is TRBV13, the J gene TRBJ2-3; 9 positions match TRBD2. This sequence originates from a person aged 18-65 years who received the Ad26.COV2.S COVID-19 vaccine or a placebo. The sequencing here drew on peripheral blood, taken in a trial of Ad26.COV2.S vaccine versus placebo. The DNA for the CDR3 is TGTGCCAGCAGCTCAAGACTAGCGGACCAGGGCACAGATACGCAGTATTTT. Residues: CASSSRLADQGTDTQYF.